The 21 T cell receptor beta chains reported below all come from one sample, sequenced in a study of human T cells and chemical hapten exposure (TCRdb year 2021). The sample's time point, from its label and the paper: patch test 2, 6 weeks after DPC sensitization. Reading the label with the study, this specimen's treatment or condition is: therapeutic diphenylcyclopropenone sensitization with weekly scalp DPC. Receptor amplification or capture employed RACE. The sample was run on a NextSeq 500. TCRdb trimmed the raw reads at Q25, called clones with MiXCR and kept productive beta chains. Identical CDR3 protein sequences are pooled into one entry, listed with their most common genes and DNA. This sample is represented by around 99,000 distinct CDR3 sequences; approximately 9.9% of them were singletons. Less than 2.5% of the sample is held by the ten biggest clonotypes. The material sequenced was whole blood, taken in connection with sensitization to the hapten diphenylcyclopropenone (DPC). These receptors originate from a man between 40 and 49 years old with alopecia areata. Some clones in this sample may be carry-over from other donors' samples.

This clonotype has more than one count but fewer than ten. The rearrangement joins TRBV27 to TRBJ2-7; tentatively, D is TRBD2 (5 bases). Germline CDR1 reads MNHEY; CDR2 reads SMNVEV (reference sequence). The CDR3 spans 14 residues. With 6 bases removed from V and 5 bases from J, the gap between germline ends came to 17 bases. CDR3 region: CASSRAGGPNEQYF. The CDR3 region has the DNA TGTGCCAGCAGCCGTGCGGGCGGACCCAACGAGCAGTACTTC.

CDR3 sequence reads: CASTVGGSGANVLTF. In nucleotides, the CDR3 is TGTGCCAGCACCGTGGGCGGGTCTGGGGCCAACGTCCTGACTTTC. The rearrangement joins TRBV12-3 or TRBV12-4 to TRBJ2-6; weak D call: TRBD2 (5 bases). The CDR3 loop spans 15 amino acids. Trimming removed 7 bases at V and 1 base at J, with 11 bases between.

The V gene is TRBV2, the J gene TRBJ2-1, with TRBD2 matching 11 bases. The V segment lost 4 bases and the J segment 5 bases; nucleotides outside the gene matches: 4. Per the germline V gene, CDR1 is SNHLY and CDR2 is FYNNEI. The CDR3 is 15 amino acids. CDR3 sequence: CASSVAGGPDNEQFF. CDR3 sequence (DNA): TGTGCCAGCAGTGTAGCGGGAGGGCCGGACAATGAGCAGTTCTTC.

This clonotype was detected only a few times. The chain links TRBV16 to TRBJ2-7, with TRBD2 matching over 8 bases. From germline, CDR1 is KGHSY and CDR2 FQNENV. With V trimmed by 4 bases and J by 0 bases, 5 bases remained unmatched. This CDR3 is built from 15 residues. The CDR3 protein is CASSRVTSGSYEQYF. The CDR3 nucleotides read TGTGCCAGCAGCCGGGTTACTAGCGGCTCCTACGAGCAGTACTTC.

This clonotype was detected only a few times. The chain has TRBV19 and TRBJ2-3; 12 bases align to TRBD2. Germline trimming cut 5 bases from V and 4 bases from J; bases unmatched to any gene: 7. Germline V gene data show CDR1 as LNHDA and CDR2 as SQIVND (reference sequence). CDR3 size: 16 residues. CDR3 loop: CASSSRLAGVPDTQYF. As DNA, the CDR3 is TGTGCCAGTAGTTCAAGACTAGCGGGAGTTCCAGATACGCAGTATTTT.

This chain joins TRBV29-1 and TRBJ1-2; 8 positions agree with TRBD1. CDR1 is SQVTM and CDR2 is ANQGSEA in the germline V gene. The CDR3 totals 16 residues. The V segment lost 2 bases and the J segment 3 bases; nucleotides outside the gene matches: 11. The CDR3 coding sequence is TGCAGCGTTGAATCAGGGGGCCAGGTGTCCCACTATGGCTACACCTTC. Translating it yields CSVESGGQVSHYGYTF.

This clonotype has a handful of counts. The rearrangement links TRBV29-1 to TRBJ1-4; D is undetermined. Germline assignment: CDR1 SQVTM and CDR2 ANQGSEA. The CDR3 is 12 residues long. The ends were cut back, 4 bases at V and 10 bases at J, with 13 bases in the middle. Written as DNA, the CDR3 is TGCAGCGTTGGAAGATCGGAGGGAAAACTGTTTTTT. Translation: CSVGRSEGKLFF.

This clonotype has just a few counts. The V call is TRBV7-9, the J call TRBJ2-6, with D perhaps matching TRBD1 or TRBD2 (6 bases each). V lost 5 bases and J 12 bases, leaving 17 bases between the germline ends. The CDR3 extends over 14 amino acids. Germline values: CDR1 SEHNR, CDR2 FQNEAQ (reference sequence). Here the CDR3 DNA reads TGTGCCAGCAGCCGAGGGGGGACTCTCCCCGTCCTGACTTTC. Translated, it gives CASSRGGTLPVLTF. The full variable domain, in which reference TRBV7-9 and TRBJ2-6 provide the parts outside the CDR3, is DTGVSQNPRHKITKRGQNVTFRCDPISEHNRLYWYRQTLGQGPEFLTYFQNEAQLEKSRLLSDRFSAERPKGSFSTLEIQRTEQGDSAMYLCASSRGGTLPVLTFGAGSRLTVL.

This clonotype was detected only a few times. This chain joins TRBV10-3 and TRBJ2-3, with 9 bases that match TRBD2. The CDR3 has 14 residues. V lost 5 bases to trimming and J lost 1 base; unmatched junction nucleotides: 1. The germline V gene has CDR1 ENHRY and CDR2 SYGVKD. CDR3 region: CAISWTSGTDTQYF. The CDR3 coding sequence is TGTGCCATCAGTTGGACTAGCGGCACAGATACGCAGTATTTT.

This chain links TRBV5-1 with TRBJ2-2, with 11 bases fitting TRBD1. CDR1 SGHRS and CDR2 YFSETQ come from the germline V gene. CDR3 size: 20 residues. The V gene end was trimmed by 4 bases and the J gene end by 1 base; junction bases not matched to a gene: 15. CDR3 DNA: TGCGCCAGCAGCCGGGACAGGGGGTTTCTAGCGATGGAGAACACCGGGGAGCTGTTTTTT. Its translation: CASSRDRGFLAMENTGELFF.

The chain employs TRBV20-1 and TRBJ1-4, with TRBD1 matching over 7 bases. J lost 0 bases, V lost 6 bases, and 10 bases had no gene match. Germline assignment: CDR1 DFQATT and CDR2 SNEGSKA (reference sequence). The CDR3 has 16 amino acids. Written as DNA, the CDR3 is TGCAGTGCGGAGGGCCGACAGGGCGCAACTAATGAAAAACTGTTTTTT. Translated, it gives CSAEGRQGATNEKLFF.

In its sample, this clonotype was seen a few times. The chain recombines TRBV7-2 with TRBJ1-5; D not certain. The CDR3 contains 14 residues. CDR1 is SGHTA and CDR2 is FQGNSA in the germline V gene. V lost 4 bases and J 2 bases, leaving 9 bases between the germline ends. CDR3 residues: CASSSGAGNQPQHF. The CDR3 DNA reads as TGTGCCAGCAGCTCGGGAGCGGGCAATCAGCCCCAGCATTTT.

This clonotype has at least ten counts. The chain carries TRBV9 and TRBJ1-1, with D possibly matching TRBD1 (5 bases). Trimming shortened V by 4 bases and J by 9 bases, and 22 bases separated the two germline ends. The length of the CDR3 is 15 residues. CDR1 SGDLS and CDR2 YYNGEE come from the germline V gene. In nucleotides, the CDR3 is TGTGCCAGCAGCAGTAGCCGTGGGGGGGGGAGTCAAGCTTTCTTT. Protein sequence: CASSSSRGGGSQAFF.

This clonotype appeared a few times. The CDR3: CASSYSKGGSYNEQFF. CDR3 bases: TGTGCCAGCAGTTACTCGAAAGGGGGCAGCTACAATGAGCAGTTCTTC. This chain joins TRBV6-5 and TRBJ2-1, with 7 bases matching TRBD1. Germline CDR1 reads MNHEY; CDR2 reads SVGAGI. Trimming removed 0 bases from V and 3 bases from J; junction bases left unmatched: 5. There are 16 residues in the CDR3.

This clonotype was recorded a few times. V is TRBV6-2 or TRBV6-3 and J is TRBJ1-5; D gene ambiguous. This CDR3 contains 13 residues. CDR1 is MNHEY and CDR2 is SVGEGT in the germline V gene. The V and J ends lost 2 bases and 0 bases respectively, with 2 bases between them. CDR3 in DNA: TGTGCCAGCAGTTACCATAGCAATCAGCCCCAGCATTTT. Protein product: CASSYHSNQPQHF.

This clonotype has ten or more counts. The chain uses TRBV30 and TRBJ2-1; D is possibly TRBD1 or TRBD2 (5 bases each). Germline V gives CDR1 GTSNPN, CDR2 SVGIG (reference sequence). CDR3 length: 12 residues. CDR3 sequence reads: CALGRSSNEQFF. The CDR3 nucleotides read TGTGCTTTGGGACGGAGTTCCAATGAGCAGTTCTTC.

This clonotype was detected only a few times. V usage is TRBV3-1 and J usage is TRBJ1-2; a possible D gene is TRBD1 (5 bases). Germline V gene data show CDR1 as LGHDT and CDR2 as YNNKEL (reference sequence). This CDR3 is built from 12 residues. The ends were cut back, 3 bases at V and 5 bases at J, with 7 bases in the middle. The CDR3 bases are TGTGCCAGCAGCCAGGACATATATGGCTACACCTTC. Its protein product is CASSQDIYGYTF.

This chain links TRBV6-1 with TRBJ1-2; TRBD1 matches at 8 bases. Per germline, CDR1 MNHNS and CDR2 SASEGT. Losses at the gene ends were 8 bases for V and 8 bases for J; bases not matched to a gene: 7. The CDR3 has 12 amino acids. CDR3 sequence reads: CASVGQGGGYTF. CDR3 DNA: TGTGCCAGCGTCGGACAGGGAGGCGGCTACACCTTC.

This clonotype was observed at least ten times. V and J are TRBV10-3 and TRBJ2-3; no clear D. Trimming took 6 bases from V and 4 from J, leaving 11 bases between them. Germline V gives CDR1 ENHRY, CDR2 SYGVKD. The CDR3 covers 13 residues. Here the CDR3 reads CAIRNPTPDTQYF. CDR3 DNA sequence: TGTGCCATCAGGAACCCGACACCAGATACGCAGTATTTT.

Ten or more counts support this clonotype. This chain connects TRBV4-3 to TRBJ1-6, with unresolved D. CDR1 is LGHNA, CDR2 YSLEER, per germline. The CDR3 has 16 amino acids. Trimming took off 0 bases at V and 7 bases at J, with 13 bases between the two ends. Here the CDR3 reads CASSQDGRGQNSPLHF. The CDR3 DNA sequence: TGCGCCAGCAGCCAAGACGGCAGAGGCCAAAATTCACCCCTCCACTTT.

The CDR3 region has the DNA TGTGCCAGCAGTCCTGGACTAGCGGGACCCAATGAGCAGTTCTTC. This sequence encodes CASSPGLAGPNEQFF. V is TRBV6-5 and J is TRBJ2-1; 12 nucleotides match TRBD2. The CDR3 contains 15 residues. Germline assignment: CDR1 MNHEY and CDR2 SVGAGI. The ends lost 5 bases at V and 6 bases at J; junction bases unmatched: 5.